This is a list of T cell receptor beta chains from one sample in a study of beta chain features in type 1 diabetes. Sequencing used immunoSEQ multiplex PCR; TCRdb keeps in-frame clones, though not all of them. The sample has 600,000 to 700,000 clones, roughly 12% seen once. The sequenced material came from naive CD4+ T cells from blood. The origin of the receptors is a young man with type 1 diabetes. Both conserved end residues are part of each CDR3.

V	J	CDR3
TRBV5-1	TRBJ2-1	CASSTRQGFNEQFF
TRBV6-5	TRBJ2-4	CASRRTAAKNIQYF
TRBV5-1	TRBJ2-7	CASSSGQGAQEQYF
TRBV7-9	TRBJ2-5	CASSRDRGSETQYF
TRBV7-9	TRBJ1-2	CASSLGGVSGYTF
TRBV28	TRBJ2-6	CASSLGLGETGANVLTF
TRBV19	TRBJ2-7	CASSIEAAREQYF
TRBV7-2	TRBJ1-1	CASSLERHQKTFF
TRBV14	TRBJ1-6	CASSPGRGLASPLHF
TRBV7-9	TRBJ2-7	CASSKTGTSPHEQYF
TRBV7-9	TRBJ2-1	CASSPNAGQFF
TRBV7-2	TRBJ2-4	CASSPQGGTAFKNIQYF
TRBV6-1	TRBJ1-2	CASSEGQGGSYGYTF
TRBV14	TRBJ1-2	CASSQVSTNYGYTF
TRBV4-3	TRBJ1-1	CASSPRGDGNTEAFF
TRBV7-2	TRBJ2-5	CASSLRLRVGGQETQYF
TRBV28	TRBJ2-7	CASSFSGGSYEQYF
TRBV7-9	TRBJ1-3	CASSSASGQGHRNTIYF
TRBV14	TRBJ2-5	CASSQVWEVQYF
TRBV10-3	TRBJ2-3	CAIKPDSGLAGGRTDTQYF
TRBV29-1	TRBJ1-1	CSAPRGPSVGTEAFF
TRBV2	TRBJ1-2	CASSSGGTNYGYTF
TRBV29-1	TRBJ1-2	CSISPPSTALLGYGYTF
TRBV19	TRBJ2-3	CASSWADTQYF
TRBV9	TRBJ1-3	CASSPQPPGQGYSGNTIYF
TRBV19	TRBJ1-5	CASTDRVGQPQHF
TRBV7-7	TRBJ2-5	CASSLATGSGETQYF
TRBV6-5	TRBJ2-1	CASSYVGGFNNEQFF
TRBV7-9	TRBJ2-5	CASSLLEQETQYF
TRBV29-1	TRBJ1-1	CSVSTDYTEAFF
TRBV11-3	TRBJ1-4	CASSDPGLEGGKLFF
TRBV5-1	TRBJ1-2	CASSSDRANYTF
TRBV9	TRBJ1-3	CASSTGWTGNTIYF
TRBV7-2	TRBJ2-5	CASSWPTLETQYF
TRBV14	TRBJ2-5	CASSPGTQRRRYF
TRBV7-7	TRBJ2-1	CASSSGPYPLNEQFF
TRBV9	TRBJ1-2	CASSVSGTDYGYTF
TRBV28	TRBJ2-3	CASSFWDRGNSSRDTQYF
TRBV7-9	TRBJ1-1	CASSPLVQEAFF
TRBV9	TRBJ2-5	CASSVGSRTDQETQYF
TRBV4-3	TRBJ2-5	CASSTRLAGGETQYF
TRBV19	TRBJ2-7	CAAGTNDYEQYF
TRBV5-1	TRBJ2-5	CASSLDVGQQETQYF
TRBV25-1	TRBJ1-2	CASSASTGTGDGYTF
TRBV18	TRBJ2-6	CASSPQGGWSSGANVLTF
TRBV2	TRBJ2-5	CASKASSGGPIVETQYF
TRBV7-9	TRBJ2-2	CASSFSTMSGGELFF
TRBV6-7	TRBJ2-2	CASSYSWRVTGELFF
TRBV9	TRBJ2-3	CASSASLGRWDTQYF
TRBV7-2	TRBJ1-6	CASSLAGQGSGSPLHF
TRBV10-3	TRBJ2-7	CAITLGQGVYEQYF
TRBV19	TRBJ2-1	CASSIAALYNEQFF
TRBV19	TRBJ1-1	CASSSGQGVTEAFF